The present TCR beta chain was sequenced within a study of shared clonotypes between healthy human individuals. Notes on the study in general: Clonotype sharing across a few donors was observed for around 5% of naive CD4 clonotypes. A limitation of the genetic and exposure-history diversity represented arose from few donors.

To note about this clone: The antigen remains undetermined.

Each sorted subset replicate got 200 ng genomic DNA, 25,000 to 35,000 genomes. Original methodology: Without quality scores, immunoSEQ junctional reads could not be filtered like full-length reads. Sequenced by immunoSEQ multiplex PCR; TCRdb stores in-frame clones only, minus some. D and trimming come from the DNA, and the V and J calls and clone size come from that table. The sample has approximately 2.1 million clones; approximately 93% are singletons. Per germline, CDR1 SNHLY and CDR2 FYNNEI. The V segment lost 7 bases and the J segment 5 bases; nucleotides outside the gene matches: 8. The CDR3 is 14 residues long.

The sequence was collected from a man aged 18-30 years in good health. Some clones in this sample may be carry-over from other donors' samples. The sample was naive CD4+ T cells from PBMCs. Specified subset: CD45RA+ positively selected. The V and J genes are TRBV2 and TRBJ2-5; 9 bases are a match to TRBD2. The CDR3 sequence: CASTGLASWETQYF. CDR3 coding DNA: TGTGCCAGCACCGGACTAGCGAGTTGGGAGACCCAGTACTTC.